The 30 T cell receptor beta chains given below trace back to one sample, sequenced in a study of cytomegalovirus exposure and HLA in healthy donors. PCR was performed using 60 Vbeta and 13 Jbeta primers. Here immunoSEQ multiplex PCR was the method, and the copy in TCRdb shows in-frame clones only, minus some. This table has some 56,000 clones, around 83% appearing once. The sample taken for sequencing was PBMCs. These receptors were obtained from a human donor in good health.

This clone has just a few counts. The genes are TRBV6-1 and TRBJ2-3; 9 nucleotides align to TRBD1. The CDR3 length is 14 residues. Per the germline V gene, CDR1 is MNHNS and CDR2 is SASEGT. The ends lost 1 base at V and 4 bases at J; junction bases unmatched: 0. As DNA, the CDR3 is TGTGCCAGCAGTGAAGGACAGGGGGCAGATACGCAGTATTTT. It codes for CASSEGQGADTQYF.

This chain joins TRBV2 and TRBJ2-7; 7 nucleotides agree with TRBD2. This CDR3 is built from 14 residues. The germline CDR1 and CDR2 sequences are SNHLY and FYNNEI. J gave up 3 bases and V 8 bases, and 10 bases lay outside the gene matches. The CDR3 sequence is CASALAGAFYEQYF. The CDR3 bases are TGTGCCAGCGCTTTGGCGGGAGCTTTCTACGAGCAGTACTTC. Looking up the rest from reference TRBV2 and TRBJ2-7 gives the full variable domain: EPEVTQTPSHQVTQMGQEVILRCVPISNHLYFYWYRQILGQKVEFLVSFYNNEISEKSEIFDDQFSVERPDGSNFTLKIRSTKLEDSAMYFCASALAGAFYEQYFGPGTRLTVT.

The rearrangement joins TRBV5-1 to TRBJ1-1; 11 nucleotides agree with TRBD1. The CDR3 contains 16 residues. V gave up 4 bases and J gave up 3 bases; unmatched junction bases: 8. In germline, CDR1 is SGHRS, CDR2 YFSETQ. The DNA for the CDR3 is TGCGCCAGCAGCAAGGACAGGGGGCAGGGGTACACTGAAGCTTTCTTT. It codes for CASSKDRGQGYTEAFF.

The V call is TRBV10-2, the J call TRBJ2-7, with a possible D match to TRBD2 (5 bases). The length of the CDR3 is 13 residues. CDR1 WSHSY and CDR2 SAAADI come from the germline V gene. V was pared by 4 bases and J by 3 bases, with 10 bases between. The CDR3 nucleotides read TGCGCCAGCAGTGGGGTAGAGGGCTACGAGCAGTACTTC. Translated: CASSGVEGYEQYF.

This chain links TRBV29-1 with TRBJ2-1, with 11 bases aligning to TRBD2. V dropped 6 bases and J dropped 9; count of bases not matched to a gene: 7. From germline, CDR1 is SQVTM and CDR2 ANQGSEA. This CDR3 region has 13 residues. In DNA form, the CDR3 reads TGCAGCGTCAAAGATAGCGGGAGGGGTGAGCAGTTCTTC. Translated: CSVKDSGRGEQFF.

V is TRBV19 and J is TRBJ2-7; TRBD2 agrees at 12 bases. V was pared by 3 bases and J by 5 bases, with 8 bases of the junction left unmatched. Germline V gives CDR1 LNHDA, CDR2 SQIVND (reference sequence). The CDR3 length is 16 residues. The CDR3 DNA sequence: TGTGCCAGTAGTATGGCTAGCGGGAGGGCCGTCCACGAGCAGTACTTC. Translated: CASSMASGRAVHEQYF.

This clone was seen only a few times. J is TRBJ1-5 and V is TRBV6-1, with D possibly TRBD1 on 5 matching bases. Germline values: CDR1 MNHNS, CDR2 SASEGT. Trimming stripped 2 bases from V and 5 bases from J, with 13 bases between. The CDR3 spans 15 residues. The CDR3 DNA reads as TGTGCCAGCAGTGAACCAGGGCTAATGGATCAGCCCCAGCATTTT. It codes for CASSEPGLMDQPQHF.

This chain joins TRBV9 and TRBJ1-6; D gene uncertain. Germline CDR1 is SGDLS and CDR2 is YYNGEE. V lost 3 bases to trimming and J lost 12 bases, with 10 bases between them. This CDR3 region has 12 residues. CDR3 in DNA: TGTGCCAGCAGCGCCTCCCGAGGACCCCTCCACTTT. Protein sequence: CASSASRGPLHF. Combining the CDR3 with reference TRBV9 and TRBJ1-6 gives the whole variable domain DSGVTQTPKHLITATGQRVTLRCSPRSGDLSVYWYQQSLDQGLQFLIQYYNGEERAKGNILERFSAQQFPDLHSELNLSSLELGDSALYFCASSASRGPLHFGNGTRLTVT.

This clone was recorded only once. The rearrangement joins TRBV6-5 to TRBJ1-3; 7 bases align to TRBD1. The CDR3 contains 15 residues. V dropped 5 bases and J dropped 4; count of bases not matched to a gene: 8. From germline, CDR1 is MNHEY and CDR2 SVGAGI. CDR3 amino acids: CASSGYRGGGNTIYF. Written as DNA, the CDR3 is TGTGCCAGCAGTGGATACAGGGGAGGAGGAAACACCATATATTTT.

This clone has just a few counts. The chain carries TRBV4-3 and TRBJ2-3, with 11 bases identical to TRBD2. Trimming at V came to 0 bases and at J to 4 bases, leaving 3 bases not matched to a gene. This CDR3 has 16 amino acids. CDR1 is LGHNA and CDR2 is YSLEER in the germline V gene. The CDR3 DNA follows: TGCGCCAGCAGCCAAGATGCTAGCGGGGGGCCAGATACGCAGTATTTT. Amino acids: CASSQDASGGPDTQYF.

This chain uses TRBV19 with TRBJ1-1; D is possibly TRBD1 (5 bases). The germline V and J ends were trimmed by 3 bases and 6 bases, with 20 bases remaining between them. CDR1 and CDR2 (germline): LNHDA, SQIVND (reference sequence). The CDR3 is 16 amino acids. The CDR3 here is CASSIYIFRDGAEAFF. CDR3 sequence (DNA): TGTGCCAGTAGTATCTATATCTTCAGGGATGGGGCTGAAGCTTTCTTT.

The chain links TRBV7-3 to TRBJ2-5, with D perhaps TRBD2 (5 bases). The CDR3 contains 13 residues. With 3 bases removed from V and 5 bases from J, the gap between germline ends came to 10 bases. Germline loops: CDR1 SGHTA, CDR2 FQGTGA. CDR3 loop: CASSLRARETQYF. The CDR3 DNA is TGTGCCAGCAGCTTGAGGGCAAGGGAGACCCAGTACTTC. The full variable domain, in which reference TRBV7-3 and TRBJ2-5 provide the parts outside the CDR3, is GAGVSQTPSNKVTEKGKYVELRCDPISGHTALYWYRQSLGQGPEFLIYFQGTGAADDSGLPNDRFFAVRPEGSVSTLKIQRTERGDSAVYLCASSLRARETQYFGPGTRLLVL.

The chain uses TRBV15 and TRBJ2-2; 11 nucleotides match TRBD2. Germline CDR1 reads LNHNV; CDR2 reads YYDKDF (reference sequence). V lost 0 bases to trimming and J lost 5 bases; unmatched junction nucleotides: 8. CDR3 length: 18 residues. CDR3 residues: CATSRDGFWTSGTGELFF. The CDR3 bases are TGTGCCACCAGCAGAGATGGGTTTTGGACTAGCGGGACCGGGGAGCTGTTTTTT.

The V gene is TRBV12-5, the J gene TRBJ2-1, with D maybe TRBD2 (6 bases). This CDR3 has 14 residues. CDR1 and CDR2 (germline): LGHNT, FRNRAP. V lost 3 bases to trimming and J lost 5 bases, with 11 bases between them. Here the CDR3 DNA reads TGTGCTAGTGGTTTATCGGCTAGCGACAATGAGCAGTTCTTC. It codes for CASGLSASDNEQFF.

The chain links TRBV6-4 to TRBJ2-2; 9 nucleotides line up with TRBD2. Germline CDR1 is MRHNA and CDR2 is SNTAGT. The CDR3 extends over 13 amino acids. V shed 6 bases, J shed 6 bases, and the junction held 2 bases outside the gene matches. CDR3 nucleotides: TGTGCCAGCAGCAGGACTAGCGCCGGGGAGCTGTTTTTT. Protein product: CASSRTSAGELFF.

The V call is TRBV2, the J call TRBJ1-1; tentatively, D is TRBD1 (5 bases). The V gene's germline CDR1 is SNHLY and CDR2 FYNNEI. This CDR3 is 15 amino acids long. V dropped 3 bases and J dropped 0 bases, with 11 bases sitting between them. Here the CDR3 reads CASSDSWTMNTEAFF. CDR3 nucleotides: TGTGCCAGCAGTGATAGTTGGACAATGAACACTGAAGCTTTCTTT.

The chain employs TRBV5-6 and TRBJ2-7; 7 bases agree with TRBD1. The CDR3 spans 15 residues. The V segment lost 5 bases and the J segment 3 bases; nucleotides outside the gene matches: 11. The germline gives CDR1 SGHDT, CDR2 YYEEEE. The CDR3 loop reads CASSGTVALLYEQYF. As DNA, the CDR3 is TGTGCCAGCAGTGGGACAGTCGCGTTGCTCTACGAGCAGTACTTC.

This rearrangement joins TRBV4-2 to TRBJ2-2; no clear D. Germline V CDR1 and CDR2: LGHNA, YNFKEQ. The V and J ends lost 0 bases and 7 bases respectively, with 15 bases between them. This CDR3 comprises 16 residues. Written as DNA, the CDR3 is TGTGCCAGCAGCCAAGAATTATACGGGTCGGGCGGGGAGCTGTTTTTT. It specifies CASSQELYGSGGELFF.

This rearrangement joins TRBV15 to TRBJ2-3; 9 bases are a match to TRBD2. This CDR3 has 15 amino acids. Trimming took 5 bases from V and 4 from J; bases not matched to a gene: 7. CDR1 and CDR2 (germline): LNHNV, YYDKDF (reference sequence). In DNA form, the CDR3 reads TGTGCCACCAGCGGAACTAGCGGGCAGGCAGATACGCAGTATTTT. Translated, it gives CATSGTSGQADTQYF.

The genes are TRBV6-5 and TRBJ2-7; 8 nucleotides line up with TRBD2. The CDR3 totals 14 residues. J lost 1 base, V lost 7 bases, and 6 bases had no gene match. The V gene's germline CDR1 is MNHEY and CDR2 SVGAGI. In DNA, the CDR3 is TGTGCCAGCAACCGGGGGGGCATGTCCTACGAGCAGTACTTC. It yields the protein CASNRGGMSYEQYF.

This chain links TRBV10-2 with TRBJ1-2, with D possibly being TRBD1 (5 bases). Germline V gives CDR1 WSHSY, CDR2 SAAADI. V was pared by 2 bases and J by 5 bases, with 9 bases between. The CDR3 is 13 amino acids. The CDR3, as DNA: TGCGCCAGCAGTGAGGTCAGGGTTTATGGCTACACCTTC. Amino acid sequence: CASSEVRVYGYTF.

The genes are TRBV5-1 and TRBJ1-5; tentatively, D is TRBD1 (6 bases). The CDR3 is 16 amino acids. V gave up 4 bases and J gave up 0 bases, with 14 bases separating them. The germline gives CDR1 SGHRS, CDR2 YFSETQ. The DNA for the CDR3 is TGCGCCAGCAGCCCTACCGGGACACATAGCAATCAGCCCCAGCATTTT. Translation: CASSPTGTHSNQPQHF. The full variable domain, rest sourced from reference TRBV5-1 and TRBJ1-5, is KAGVTQTPRYLIKTRGQQVTLSCSPISGHRSVSWYQQTPGQGLQFLFEYFSETQRNKGNFPGRFSGRQFSNSRSEMNVSTLELGDSALYLCASSPTGTHSNQPQHFGDGTRLSIL.

This chain connects TRBV18 to TRBJ2-6, with 9 positions matching TRBD1. The germline CDR1 and CDR2 sequences are KGHSH and LQKENI. V was clipped by 5 bases and J by 1 base; unmatched bases: 3. The CDR3 covers 16 residues. The CDR3 DNA is TGTGCCAGCTCAACACAGGGGGCGTCTGGGGCCAACGTCCTGACTTTC. Translation: CASSTQGASGANVLTF.

The V call is TRBV11-1, the J call TRBJ2-3, with TRBD2 as a possible D gene (6 bases). Germline CDR1 is SGHAT and CDR2 is FQDESV (reference sequence). V lost 6 bases to trimming and J lost 1 base, with 23 bases between them. CDR3 size: 18 residues. The chain's CDR3 is CASSFIRGLAIGTDTQYF. The CDR3 coding sequence is TGTGCCAGCAGTTTCATCCGGGGACTGGCAATAGGCACAGATACGCAGTATTTT. Variable domain in full (rest from reference TRBV11-1 and TRBJ2-3): EAEVAQSPRYKITEKSQAVAFWCDPISGHATLYWYRQILGQGPELLVQFQDESVVDDSQLPKDRFSAERLKGVDSTLKIQPAELGDSAMYLCASSFIRGLAIGTDTQYFGPGTRLTVL.

This chain links TRBV4-2 with TRBJ2-7, with a tentative D call TRBD1 (6 bases). This CDR3 region has 15 residues. The V and J ends lost 4 bases and 0 bases respectively, with 13 bases between them. The V gene's germline CDR1 is LGHNA and CDR2 YNFKEQ. The CDR3 reads CASSLRTEPSYEQYF. In nucleotides, the CDR3 is TGTGCCAGCAGCCTTCGGACAGAACCCTCCTACGAGCAGTACTTC.

The rearrangement uses TRBV7-9 and TRBJ1-2; unclear D gene. The germline CDR1 and CDR2 sequences are SEHNR and FQNEAQ (reference sequence). V was trimmed by 1 base and J by 0 bases, leaving 12 bases between them. The length of the CDR3 is 16 residues. This CDR3 reads CASSLGVGDPNYGYTF. CDR3 nucleotide sequence: TGTGCCAGCAGCTTAGGGGTCGGAGACCCTAACTATGGCTACACCTTC.

The V gene is TRBV19, the J gene TRBJ2-2, with D perhaps TRBD1 (5 bases). With 7 bases removed from V and 7 bases from J, the gap between germline ends came to 7 bases. CDR3 size: 11 residues. In germline, CDR1 is LNHDA, CDR2 SQIVND (reference sequence). The CDR3 reads CASTGNGELFF. The DNA of the CDR3 is TGTGCCAGTACAGGGAACGGGGAGCTGTTTTTT.

The chain joins TRBV4-1 to TRBJ2-3; the D is unclear. CDR1 and CDR2 (germline): MGHRA, YSYEKL. Trimming removed 2 bases at V and 4 bases at J, with 16 bases between. The CDR3 is made up of 16 amino acids. The DNA of the CDR3 is TGCGCCAGCAGCCAACTCCCCCCCCACGTAGCAGATACGCAGTATTTT. This encodes CASSQLPPHVADTQYF.

The rearrangement joins TRBV11-3 to TRBJ2-3; 13 nucleotides match TRBD2. CDR3 length equals 16 residues. The germline V gene has CDR1 SGHNT and CDR2 YENEEA. With V trimmed by 1 base and J by 3 bases, 1 base remained unmatched. The CDR3 DNA follows: TGTGCCAGCAGCTTAGGGACTAGCGGGAGAACAGATACGCAGTATTTT. Translated: CASSLGTSGRTDTQYF.

The gene calls are TRBV6-1 and TRBJ2-5; weak D call: TRBD1 (5 bases). V was clipped by 4 bases and J by 3 bases, with 18 bases between them. CDR1 MNHNS and CDR2 SASEGT come from the germline V gene. The CDR3 is 16 residues long. CDR3 residues: CASSGTGPLGEETQYF. CDR3 DNA: TGTGCCAGCAGTGGCACAGGACCTTTAGGAGAAGAGACCCAGTACTTC.